This T cell receptor (beta chain) was sequenced in a study of human T cells and chemical hapten exposure. This clonotype appeared a few times. Its antigen is not identified. TCRdb re-analysed the RACE reads in MiXCR, keeping a single row per CDR3 protein. The repertoire holds approximately 75,000 distinct CDR3 sequences, with around 8.8% as singletons. The time point here: patch test 2, 6 weeks after DPC sensitization. The sample's treatment: therapeutic diphenylcyclopropenone sensitization with weekly scalp DPC. The study drew its donors from alopecia patients who were 18 to 70 years old and suitable for DPC. The V and J ends lost 6 bases and 5 bases respectively, with 11 bases between them. The CDR3 covers 14 residues. Study-level results: Patch test score was positively correlated with the counts of TCRs that had expanded at PT1.

V gene TRBV12-3 or TRBV12-4 combines with J gene TRBJ1-6; D is perhaps TRBD1 (5 bases). The sample was whole blood, taken in connection with sensitization to the hapten diphenylcyclopropenone (DPC). This sequence was found in a woman between 50 and 59 years old with alopecia areata. Some clones in this sample may be carry-over from other donors' samples. CDR3 sequence (DNA): TGTGCCAGCAGGTCGGAGGGGAATAATTCACCCCTCCACTTT. Translating it yields CASRSEGNNSPLHF.